This T cell receptor beta chain was recovered during a study of identical twins. Trimming left V 5 bases short and J 2 bases short, with 12 bases between. The CDR3 has 15 amino acids. From germline, CDR1 is LNHNV and CDR2 YYDKDF (reference sequence). TCRdb recomputed calls from the 5' RACE reads with MiXCR, one row per CDR3 protein. The sample includes around 480,000 distinct CDR3 sequences, 14% of them seen just once. This clonotype has just a few counts. The sample was also reused in another study, on yellow fever vaccine responses in identical twins.

Sequenced: CD4+ T cells sorted from blood. The chain employs TRBV15 and TRBJ2-2; D unclear. This receptor was taken from a woman in her late teens or twenties in good health. The CDR3 nucleotides are TGTGCCACCAGCTTCTCGGCAGGAAACACCGGGGAGCTGTTTTTT. Translated: CATSFSAGNTGELFF.